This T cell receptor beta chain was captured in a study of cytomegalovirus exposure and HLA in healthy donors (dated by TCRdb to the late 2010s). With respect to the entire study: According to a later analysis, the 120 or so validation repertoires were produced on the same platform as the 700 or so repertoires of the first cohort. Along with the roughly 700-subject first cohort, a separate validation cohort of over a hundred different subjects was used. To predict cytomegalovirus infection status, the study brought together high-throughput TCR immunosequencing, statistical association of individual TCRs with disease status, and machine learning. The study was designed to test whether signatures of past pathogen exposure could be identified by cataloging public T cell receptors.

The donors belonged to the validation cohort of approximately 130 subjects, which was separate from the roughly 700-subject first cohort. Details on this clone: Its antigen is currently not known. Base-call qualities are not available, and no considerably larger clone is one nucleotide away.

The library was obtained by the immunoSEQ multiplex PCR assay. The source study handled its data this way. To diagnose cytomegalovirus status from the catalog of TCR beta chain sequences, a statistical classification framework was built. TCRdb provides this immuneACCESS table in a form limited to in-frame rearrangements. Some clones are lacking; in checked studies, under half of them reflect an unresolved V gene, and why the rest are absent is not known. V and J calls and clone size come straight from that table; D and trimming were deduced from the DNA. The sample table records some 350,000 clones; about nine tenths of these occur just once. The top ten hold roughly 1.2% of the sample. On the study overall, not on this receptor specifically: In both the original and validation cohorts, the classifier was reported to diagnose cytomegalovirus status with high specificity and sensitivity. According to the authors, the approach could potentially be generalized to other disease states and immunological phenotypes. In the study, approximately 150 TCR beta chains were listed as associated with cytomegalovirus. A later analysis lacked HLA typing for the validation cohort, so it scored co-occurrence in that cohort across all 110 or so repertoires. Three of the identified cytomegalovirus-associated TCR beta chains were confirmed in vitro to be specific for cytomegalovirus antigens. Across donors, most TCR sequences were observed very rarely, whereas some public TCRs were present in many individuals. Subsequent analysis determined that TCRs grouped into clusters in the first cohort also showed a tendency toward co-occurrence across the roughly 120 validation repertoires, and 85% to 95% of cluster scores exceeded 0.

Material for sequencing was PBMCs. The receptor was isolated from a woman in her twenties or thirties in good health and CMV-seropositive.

This receptor carries the CDR3 CASSKTSGSSNEQFF. The base sequence is TGCGCCAGCAGCAAGACTAGCGGTAGTTCCAATGAGCAGTTCTTC. The chain was built from TRBV5-1 and TRBJ2-1; 9 central nucleotides agree with TRBD2. CDR1 is given as SGHRS and CDR2 as YFSETQ, both from the germline V gene. The junction shows trimming of 4 bases on V and 6 bases on J, and the gene matches do not reach 8 bases of it. Spanning cysteine to phenylalanine, the CDR3 consists of 15 amino acids. The only DNA kept is the CDR3, 45 bases in frame from the first base.